The entry below describes one T cell receptor (beta chain). This sample was included in a study of blood T cell repertoires in COVID-19. Study in general: Acute and convalescent COVID-19 specimens originated in the United States, Italy and Spain. PBMCs, B-cell-depleted T cells, or T cells provided the cDNA or gDNA that made up the material.

Germline-derived CDR1 and CDR2 are MNHEY and SVGAGI. The CDR3 consists of 14 residues. With V trimmed by 6 bases and J by 7 bases, 6 bases remained unmatched. Original data processing: It was from reference gene primer amplification that nucleated cell counts were estimated. Sequencing used immunoSEQ multiplex PCR; TCRdb keeps in-frame clones, though not all of them. That table supplies the V and J calls and clone size; D and trimming were determined from the DNA. The repertoire holds 390,000 or so clones, with 86% as singletons. The sample was peripheral blood. The chain recombines TRBV6-5 with TRBJ1-6; 7 positions match TRBD1. The clonotype originates from a woman aged 25 to 39 with active or convalescent COVID-19. CDR3 coding DNA: TGTGCCAGCAGCTCCCGGGACAGAAATTCACCCCTCCACTTT. This sequence encodes CASSSRDRNSPLHF.